Listed below are T cell receptor beta chains from one sample, sequenced in a study of blood T cell repertoires in COVID-19. Sequenced by immunoSEQ multiplex PCR; TCRdb stores in-frame clones only, minus some. Of over 250,000 clones listed, 80% to 90% are singletons. Sequenced sample: peripheral blood. These receptors all stem from a woman between 70 and 85 years old with COVID-19, enrolled during active disease. The CDR3 runs from the conserved cysteine through the conserved F or W. D genes are given only for firm matches. Clone size, where shown, is once, few, many, or a class for clones that have expanded.

D: NA; V: TRBV19; J: TRBJ1-5; size: NA; CDR3: CASSISRLPVNQPQHF; DNA: TGTGCCAGTAGTATATCCAGGCTCCCAGTCAATCAGCCCCAGCATTTT
D: TRBD2; V: TRBV7-3; J: TRBJ2-2; size: NA; CDR3: CASSRAGGTGELFF; DNA: TGTGCCAGCAGTCGAGCGGGAGGCACCGGGGAGCTGTTTTTT
D: NA; V: TRBV5-1; J: TRBJ1-5; size: NA; CDR3: CASSLGGLDQPQHF; DNA: TGCGCCAGCAGCTTGGGAGGGTTGGATCAGCCCCAGCATTTT
D: TRBD2; V: TRBV6-5; J: TRBJ2-1; size: NA; CDR3: CASSPSWTSNEQFF; DNA: TGTGCCAGCAGTCCGTCGTGGACTAGCAATGAGCAGTTCTTC
D: TRBD1; V: TRBV6-6; J: TRBJ2-7; size: once; CDR3: CASSTATGGHEQYF; DNA: TGTGCCAGCAGCACGGCGACAGGGGGGCACGAGCAGTACTTC
D: NA; V: TRBV5-8; J: TRBJ1-1; size: NA; CDR3: CASRPQGLMNTEAFF; DNA: TGTGCCAGCAGACCACAGGGCCTCATGAACACTGAAGCTTTCTTT
D: NA; V: TRBV28; J: TRBJ1-5; size: NA; CDR3: CASSLPSGHSNQPQHF; DNA: TGTGCCAGCAGTTTACCCAGTGGTCATAGCAATCAGCCCCAGCATTTT
D: TRBD1; V: TRBV28; J: TRBJ2-7; size: once; CDR3: CASSVPGQGGSYEQYF; DNA: TGTGCCAGCAGTGTACCGGGACAGGGGGGCTCCTACGAGCAGTACTTC
D: NA; V: TRBV4-1; J: TRBJ1-3; size: NA; CDR3: CASSQGRGFGNTIYF; DNA: TGCGCCAGCAGCCAAGGGAGGGGTTTTGGAAACACCATATATTTT
D: NA; V: TRBV21-1; J: TRBJ1-5; size: NA; CDR3: CASSIPGPNQPQHF; DNA: TGTGCCAGCAGCATCCCAGGGCCCAATCAGCCCCAGCATTTT
D: NA; V: TRBV19; J: TRBJ1-4; size: few; CDR3: CASSISSVNEKLFF; DNA: TGTGCCAGTAGTATTTCCAGCGTTAATGAAAAACTGTTTTTT
D: TRBD1; V: TRBV28; J: TRBJ1-5; size: once; CDR3: CASSSGQGGGQPQHF; DNA: TGTGCCAGCAGTAGTGGACAGGGGGGTGGCCAGCCCCAGCATTTT
D: TRBD1; V: TRBV27; J: TRBJ2-2; size: NA; CDR3: CASSLRDRTGGELFF; DNA: TGTGCCAGCAGTTTACGGGACAGGACGGGCGGGGAGCTGTTTTTT
D: TRBD1; V: TRBV30; J: TRBJ1-2; size: NA; CDR3: CAWSVRRRGQGYTF; DNA: TGTGCCTGGAGTGTAAGAAGGAGGGGGCAAGGCTACACCTTC
D: TRBD1; V: TRBV19; J: TRBJ2-6; size: NA; CDR3: CASSGDRGVTGANVLTF; DNA: TGTGCCAGTAGTGGGGACAGGGGGGTAACTGGGGCCAACGTCCTGACTTTC
D: TRBD1; V: TRBV18; J: TRBJ1-5; size: NA; CDR3: CASSPTGGHQPQHF; DNA: TGTGCCAGCTCACCCACAGGGGGTCATCAGCCCCAGCATTTT
D: NA; V: TRBV6-2/TRBV6-3; J: TRBJ1-2; size: NA; CDR3: CASSYDSRDYGYTF; DNA: TGTGCCAGCAGTTACGACTCCCGGGACTATGGCTACACCTTC
D: TRBD1; V: TRBV19; J: TRBJ1-4; size: NA; CDR3: CASSIDGPGQSWTTNEKLFF; DNA: TGTGCCAGTAGTATAGACGGCCCGGGACAGAGTTGGACGACTAATGAAAAACTGTTTTTT
D: NA; V: TRBV27; J: TRBJ1-1; size: once; CDR3: CASSSTLMNTEAFF; DNA: TGTGCCAGCAGTTCGACACTTATGAACACTGAAGCTTTCTTT
D: TRBD1; V: TRBV9; J: TRBJ2-7; size: NA; CDR3: CASSVLGQGAYEQYF; DNA: TGTGCCAGCAGCGTATTAGGGCAGGGGGCATACGAGCAGTACTTC
D: TRBD1; V: TRBV3-1/TRBV3-2; J: TRBJ1-1; size: NA; CDR3: CASSPRQGGSTEAFF; DNA: TGTGCCAGCAGCCCGAGACAGGGAGGAAGCACTGAAGCTTTCTTT
D: TRBD1; V: TRBV5-1; J: TRBJ2-1; size: NA; CDR3: CASNRGQGDNEQFF; DNA: TGCGCCAGCAACAGGGGACAGGGAGACAATGAGCAGTTCTTC
D: NA; V: TRBV21-1; J: TRBJ2-3; size: NA; CDR3: CASSKTYTDTQYF; DNA: TGTGCCAGCAGCAAAACCTACACAGATACGCAGTATTTT
D: TRBD1; V: TRBV6-2/TRBV6-3; J: TRBJ1-2; size: NA; CDR3: CASSSLTGFHGYTF; DNA: TGTGCCAGCAGTTCCCTGACAGGGTTTCATGGCTACACCTTC
D: NA; V: TRBV15; J: TRBJ1-3; size: NA; CDR3: CATSDNVGAVSGNTIYF; DNA: TGTGCCACCAGCGATAACGTGGGGGCCGTCTCTGGAAACACCATATATTTT
D: NA; V: TRBV28; J: TRBJ1-6; size: NA; CDR3: CASSLVLRHNSPLHF; DNA: TGTGCCAGCAGTTTGGTCCTCAGGCATAATTCACCCCTCCACTTT
D: NA; V: TRBV7-8; J: TRBJ1-1; size: NA; CDR3: CASSAVQGTTEAFF; DNA: TGTGCCAGCAGCGCAGTCCAGGGTACCACTGAAGCTTTCTTT
D: NA; V: TRBV5-6; J: TRBJ1-2; size: NA; CDR3: CASSLAPQVDYGYTF; DNA: TGTGCCAGCAGCCTCGCCCCGCAGGTTGACTATGGCTACACCTTC
D: NA; V: TRBV9; J: TRBJ2-2; size: NA; CDR3: CASRPSANTGELFF; DNA: TGTGCCAGCAGGCCGAGCGCGAACACCGGGGAGCTGTTTTTT